The 25 T cell receptor beta chains below come from one sample, sequenced in a study of T cell responses to AZD1222 COVID-19 vaccine. The data were produced by immunoSEQ multiplex PCR, yet TCRdb's version contains in-frame clones alone and is incomplete. The data contain roughly 150,000 clones, 85% to 95% of them singletons. The material was peripheral blood, obtained on day 0 of AZD1222 vaccination. All receptors come from an adult in good health.

The chain recombines TRBV6-6 with TRBJ2-7; no reliable D call. Trimming removed 4 bases from V and 5 bases from J, with 6 bases in between. The germline gives CDR1 MNHNY, CDR2 SVGAGI (reference sequence). CDR3 size: 11 residues. CDR3 loop: CASSSRNEQYF. CDR3 bases: TGTGCCAGCAGTTCCCGTAACGAGCAGTACTTC.

The V call is TRBV19, the J call TRBJ1-2; a possible D gene is TRBD1 (5 bases). V was shortened by 3 bases and J by 4 bases, with 15 bases between the two germline ends. This CDR3 region has 15 residues. The germline V gene has CDR1 LNHDA and CDR2 SQIVND (reference sequence). The CDR3 DNA reads TGTGCCAGTAGTATGACGATACAGGCGCTCTATGGCTACACCTTC. It is translated as CASSMTIQALYGYTF. The full variable domain, rest sourced from reference TRBV19 and TRBJ1-2, is DGGITQSPKYLFRKEGQNVTLSCEQNLNHDAMYWYRQDPGQGLRLIYYSQIVNDFQKGDIAEGYSVSREKKESFPLTVTSAQKNPTAFYLCASSMTIQALYGYTFGSGTRLTVV.

The rearrangement links TRBV19 to TRBJ2-7, with a tentative D call TRBD2 (5 bases). The CDR3 contains 15 residues. Germline V gene lookup returns CDR1 LNHDA and CDR2 SQIVND (reference sequence). V lost 3 bases and J 3 bases, leaving 15 bases between the germline ends. CDR3 residues: CASSIGVGVLYEQYF. CDR3 sequence (DNA): TGTGCCAGTAGTATTGGGGTCGGGGTGCTCTACGAGCAGTACTTC.

The J gene is TRBJ1-1, the V gene TRBV6-6; maybe TRBD1 (5 bases). Per the germline V gene, CDR1 is MNHNY and CDR2 is SVGAGI (reference sequence). CDR3 size: 14 residues. Trimming left V 2 bases short and J 4 bases short, with 11 bases between. The CDR3 DNA is TGTGCCAGCAGTTACGTCAAGGGGAGCACTGAAGCTTTCTTT. It translates to CASSYVKGSTEAFF.

The chain joins TRBV13 to TRBJ1-3, with a possible D match to TRBD1 (5 bases). V lost 6 bases, J lost 2 bases, and 11 bases lay in between. This CDR3 contains 14 residues. Germline V CDR1 and CDR2: PRHDT, FYEKMQ (reference sequence). The DNA for the CDR3 is TGTGCCAGCAGGGCGGCGGGGGCTGGAAACACCATATATTTT. It translates to CASRAAGAGNTIYF.

The chain uses TRBV4-1 and TRBJ2-6; D remains ambiguous. Looked up from germline, CDR1 is MGHRA and CDR2 is YSYEKL. The CDR3 has 17 amino acids. V lost 2 bases to trimming and J lost 0 bases, with 11 bases between them. The CDR3 coding sequence is TGCGCCAGCAGCCAATTGGACCATAACTCTGGGGCCAACGTCCTGACTTTC. This codes for CASSQLDHNSGANVLTF.

The chain employs TRBV28 and TRBJ1-4; a weak D match, TRBD1 (6 bases). Per the germline V gene, CDR1 is MDHEN and CDR2 is SYDVKM. The V end lost 5 bases, the J end lost 0 bases, and 19 bases lay between the germline ends. This CDR3 region has 18 residues. This CDR3 reads CASSLFRGAPATNEKLFF. Here the CDR3 DNA reads TGTGCCAGCAGTCTCTTTCGGGGGGCCCCTGCAACTAATGAAAAACTGTTTTTT.

The V call is TRBV10-3, the J call TRBJ2-6, with D possibly being TRBD1 or TRBD2 (5 bases each). V lost 3 bases and J 0 bases, leaving 21 bases between the germline ends. This CDR3 has 20 residues. Germline CDR1 is ENHRY and CDR2 is SYGVKD. CDR3 coding DNA: TGTGCCATCAGTGATCCCGTAACCGGGACCACTAGCTCTGGGGCCAACGTCCTGACTTTC. Translated: CAISDPVTGTTSSGANVLTF.

The CDR3 nucleotides are TGTGCCACCTCTGAATATGGCGGTGAGCAGTTCTTC. The encoded protein is CATSEYGGEQFF. The J gene is TRBJ2-1, the V gene TRBV24-1; D gene unclear. The CDR3 extends over 12 amino acids. V dropped 9 bases and J dropped 9 bases, with 14 bases sitting between them. Germline assignment: CDR1 KGHDR and CDR2 SFDVKD.

This clone was seen only a few times. The chain carries TRBV7-9 and TRBJ2-1; maybe TRBD1 (5 bases). The CDR3 consists of 12 residues. V lost 6 bases to trimming and J lost 5 bases, with 8 bases between them. CDR1 SEHNR and CDR2 FQNEAQ come from the germline V gene (reference sequence). CDR3 amino acids: CASRAQDNEQFF. Here the CDR3 DNA reads TGTGCCAGCAGGGCACAGGACAATGAGCAGTTCTTC.

The gene calls are TRBV5-1 and TRBJ1-4; D is undetermined. The germline V gene encodes CDR1 SGHRS and CDR2 YFSETQ. The CDR3 length is 15 residues. The V end lost 0 bases, the J end lost 5 bases, and 11 bases lay between the germline ends. The CDR3 reads CASSLGPGGNEKLFF. CDR3 DNA: TGCGCCAGCAGCTTGGGGCCCGGCGGGAATGAAAAACTGTTTTTT. The entire variable domain, with the rest obtained from reference TRBV5-1 and TRBJ1-4, is as follows: KAGVTQTPRYLIKTRGQQVTLSCSPISGHRSVSWYQQTPGQGLQFLFEYFSETQRNKGNFPGRFSGRQFSNSRSEMNVSTLELGDSALYLCASSLGPGGNEKLFFGSGTQLSVL.

J is TRBJ2-7 and V is TRBV28; 9 bases map to TRBD1. CDR3 size: 14 residues. CDR1 and CDR2 from the germline V gene are MDHEN and SYDVKM. The junction had 7 bases not matched to a gene; V was cut back by 10 bases and J by 0 bases. Written as DNA, the CDR3 is TGTGCCAATTCGGGACAGGGCAGCTCCTACGAGCAGTACTTC. Residues: CANSGQGSSYEQYF.

The rearrangement links TRBV19 to TRBJ1-1, with D possibly being TRBD1 (6 bases). The germline gives CDR1 LNHDA, CDR2 SQIVND (reference sequence). The CDR3 is made up of 13 amino acids. Deletions cut 7 bases from V and 0 bases from J, with 9 bases between. CDR3 sequence: CASKGHLNTEAFF. CDR3 coding DNA: TGTGCCAGTAAGGGACACCTGAACACTGAAGCTTTCTTT. Complete variable domain (other parts from reference TRBV19 and TRBJ1-1): DGGITQSPKYLFRKEGQNVTLSCEQNLNHDAMYWYRQDPGQGLRLIYYSQIVNDFQKGDIAEGYSVSREKKESFPLTVTSAQKNPTAFYLCASKGHLNTEAFFGQGTRLTVV.

The rearrangement joins TRBV27 to TRBJ1-2, with TRBD1 identical over 9 bases. CDR1 MNHEY and CDR2 SMNVEV come from the germline V gene (reference sequence). This CDR3 has 15 residues. With 5 bases clipped from V and 0 bases from J, the junction kept 4 bases outside the gene matches. CDR3 in amino acids: CASSGTGGPNYGYTF. CDR3 nucleotide sequence: TGTGCCAGCAGTGGTACAGGGGGCCCTAACTATGGCTACACCTTC.

The genes are TRBV4-2 and TRBJ2-5; D not certain. Germline values: CDR1 LGHNA, CDR2 YNFKEQ. The CDR3 totals 11 residues. Trimming took 5 bases from V and 3 from J, leaving 4 bases between them. CDR3 coding DNA: TGTGCCAGCAGCGAGAAAGAGACCCAGTACTTC. Its translation is CASSEKETQYF.

The rearrangement joins TRBV9 to TRBJ2-2; 11 nucleotides match TRBD2. V trimming: 3 bases; J trimming: 4 bases; junction bases outside the gene matches: 11. The germline V gene encodes CDR1 SGDLS and CDR2 YYNGEE. The CDR3 extends over 18 amino acids. The CDR3 sequence: CASSASPRGTSGTGELFF. CDR3 nucleotide sequence: TGTGCCAGCAGCGCTTCCCCAAGGGGGACTAGCGGCACCGGGGAGCTGTTTTTT.

The CDR3 coding sequence is TGTGCCAGCAGCTTAGGTGGTTCGGGTGACTCTGGAAACACCATATATTTT. Translating it yields CASSLGGSGDSGNTIYF. The rearrangement uses TRBV7-6 and TRBJ1-3, with D unclear. CDR1 SGHVS and CDR2 FNYEAQ come from the germline V gene. The CDR3 contains 17 residues. Trimming shortened V by 1 base and J by 0 bases, and 13 bases separated the two germline ends.

The chain links TRBV7-2 to TRBJ1-1, with 8 bases that match TRBD1. V lost 5 bases, J lost 0 bases, and 5 bases stayed unmatched. In germline, CDR1 is SGHTA, CDR2 FQGNSA. This CDR3 is built from 15 residues. CDR3 nucleotide sequence: TGTGCCAGCAGCCAACAGGGGGTCCTGAACACTGAAGCTTTCTTT. Its translation: CASSQQGVLNTEAFF.

V gene TRBV27 combines with J gene TRBJ2-1; 14 bases map to TRBD2. Germline-derived CDR1 and CDR2 are MNHEY and SMNVEV (reference sequence). With 1 base clipped from V and 4 bases from J, the junction kept 6 bases outside the gene matches. The length of the CDR3 is 18 residues. The CDR3 DNA sequence: TGTGCCAGCAGTTTATTTAGGACTAGCGGGAGGCTTTACAATGAGCAGTTCTTC. Residues: CASSLFRTSGRLYNEQFF.

This clone appeared a few times. The rearrangement uses TRBV9 and TRBJ2-1; D is unresolved. With 0 bases removed from V and 1 base from J, the gap between germline ends came to 8 bases. The CDR3 totals 15 residues. Looked up from germline, CDR1 is SGDLS and CDR2 is YYNGEE. As DNA, the CDR3 is TGTGCCAGCAGCGTAGGTAGGGAATCCTACAATGAGCAGTTCTTC. The encoded protein is CASSVGRESYNEQFF.

CDR3 residues: CASTLAERVGYGYTF. CDR3 nucleotides: TGTGCCAGCACCCTAGCGGAAAGGGTGGGGTATGGCTACACCTTC. This rearrangement joins TRBV2 to TRBJ1-2; D gene uncertain. Germline V CDR1 and CDR2: SNHLY, FYNNEI. Trimming took off 7 bases at V and 5 bases at J, with 20 bases between the two ends. This CDR3 has 15 amino acids. The entire variable domain, with the rest obtained from reference TRBV2 and TRBJ1-2, is as follows: EPEVTQTPSHQVTQMGQEVILRCVPISNHLYFYWYRQILGQKVEFLVSFYNNEISEKSEIFDDQFSVERPDGSNFTLKIRSTKLEDSAMYFCASTLAERVGYGYTFGSGTRLTVV.

Notes on this clone: Germline is not matched at one junction end, which may reflect a read error. CDR3 sequence (DNA): TGTGCCAGCAGTCCTTTGAACCCTGAAGCTTTCTTT. This translates into CASSPLNPEAFF. This chain uses TRBV28 with TRBJ1-1; no definite D call. There are 12 residues in the CDR3. Germline lookup yields CDR1 MDHEN and CDR2 SYDVKM.

The chain uses TRBV27 and TRBJ2-4; no definite D call. Trimming cost V 5 bases and J 10 bases, with 12 bases left between them. The germline V gene encodes CDR1 MNHEY and CDR2 SMNVEV (reference sequence). This CDR3 has 12 residues. CDR3 DNA sequence: TGTGCCAGCAGTGTCGGGCTGGGAATTCAGTACTTC. Translated, it gives CASSVGLGIQYF.

The chain recombines TRBV12-3 or TRBV12-4 with TRBJ1-1; TRBD1 matches 7 bases. Trimming at V came to 4 bases and at J to 5 bases, leaving 4 bases not matched to a gene. The CDR3 loop spans 13 amino acids. As DNA, the CDR3 is TGTGCCAGCAGTTCCACAGGGGAAACTGAAGCTTTCTTT. It specifies CASSSTGETEAFF.

This rearrangement joins TRBV6-1 to TRBJ1-5; TRBD1 might be the D (5 bases). The CDR3 spans 14 residues. CDR1 and CDR2 from the germline V gene are MNHNS and SASEGT. Trimming cost V 3 bases and J 7 bases, with 13 bases left between them. The CDR3 here is CASSDQGRWQPQHF. The CDR3 DNA reads as TGTGCCAGCAGTGACCAGGGAAGGTGGCAGCCCCAGCATTTT.